The clone carrying this T cell receptor beta chain was found a few times. The antigen remains unidentified. The sample originates from a study of cytotoxic CD8 clonotypes in ibrutinib-treated CLL. Profiling relied on immunoSEQ multiplex PCR, and the TCRdb table lists in-frame clones only, not all of them. The data show approximately 340,000 clones, over 55% seen once. Study-wide points: Sustained-remission and progressing patients had unequal sampling times.

CDR1 and CDR2 (germline): SGHDN, FVKESK. V was clipped by 4 bases and J by 0 bases, with 17 bases between them. The CDR3 extends over 17 amino acids. This chain connects TRBV14 to TRBJ2-3; D remains unclear. This specimen was PBMCs, taken after 36 months of ibrutinib treatment. This TCR derives from a human donor with chronic lymphocytic leukemia. CDR3 sequence reads: CASSPAYASGSTDTQYF. CDR3 nucleotide sequence: TGTGCCAGCAGCCCCGCTTATGCCTCCGGAAGCACAGATACGCAGTATTTT.